The 9 T cell receptor beta chains given below trace back to one sample, sequenced in a study of human T cells and chemical hapten exposure. TCRdb re-called the RACE reads with MiXCR, one entry per CDR3 protein. The table shows more than 300,000 distinct CDR3 sequences, with over 5% occurring only once. As for time point: pre-sensitization, week 0. The treatment denotes: therapeutic diphenylcyclopropenone sensitization with weekly scalp DPC. The specimen was whole blood, collected in connection with sensitization to the hapten diphenylcyclopropenone (DPC). Receptor source: a woman between 18 and 29 years old with alopecia areata. Some clones in this sample may be carry-over from other donors' samples.

In its sample, this clonotype was seen many times. J is TRBJ2-5 and V is TRBV7-2; D tentatively reads TRBD1 or TRBD2 (6 bases each). The germline V gene has CDR1 SGHTA and CDR2 FQGNSA. This CDR3 has 14 residues. V was clipped by 4 bases and J by 5 bases, with 14 bases between them. CDR3 sequence: CASSSRGLSETQYF. CDR3 bases: TGTGCCAGCAGCTCCCGGGGGCTTAGCGAGACCCAGTACTTC.

This clonotype was seen more than once but under ten times. V usage is TRBV5-1 and J usage is TRBJ2-7; D might be TRBD1 (5 bases). Trimming cost V 4 bases and J 6 bases, with 17 bases left between them. Germline V gene data show CDR1 as SGHRS and CDR2 as YFSETQ. The CDR3 spans 14 residues. In nucleotides, the CDR3 is TGCGCCAGCAGCCCGGTTGGCCTTCAGGGCGAGCAGTACTTC. It encodes CASSPVGLQGEQYF.

The table lists this clonotype with a few counts. This sequence joins TRBV4-3 and TRBJ2-3, with 7 bases lining up with TRBD1. Germline loops: CDR1 LGHNA, CDR2 YSLEER. The CDR3 spans 17 residues. The V and J ends lost 0 bases and 1 base, in that order; junction bases with no gene match: 7. The CDR3 DNA reads TGCGCCAGCAGCCAAGATTTAGGGGGCCTTGGCACAGATACGCAGTATTTT. It encodes CASSQDLGGLGTDTQYF.

This clonotype was recorded many times. The V and J genes are TRBV15 and TRBJ1-6; possible D gene TRBD1, 5 bases. V was cut by 1 base and J by 8 bases, with 6 bases left in between. This CDR3 is 13 amino acids long. Germline V gives CDR1 LNHNV, CDR2 YYDKDF (reference sequence). DNA for the CDR3: TGTGCCACCAGCAGAGTGGGGGATTCACCCCTCCACTTT. Amino acid sequence: CATSRVGDSPLHF.

V is TRBV5-4 and J is TRBJ1-1, with 8 bases lining up with TRBD1. From germline, CDR1 is SGHNT and CDR2 YYREEE (reference sequence). CDR3 size: 15 residues. After removal of 4 bases from V and 2 bases from J, the junction contained 7 bases not matched to a gene. For the CDR3, the DNA is TGTGCCAGCAGCCCGGGGGGGACAGGCAACACTGAAGCTTTCTTT. The encoded protein is CASSPGGTGNTEAFF. The complete variable domain, with remaining parts taken from reference TRBV5-4 and TRBJ1-1, reads ETGVTQSPTHLIKTRGQQVTLRCSSQSGHNTVSWYQQALGQGPQFIFQYYREEENGRGNFPPRFSGLQFPNYSSELNVNALELDDSALYLCASSPGGTGNTEAFFGQGTRLTVV.

This clonotype was counted at least ten times. This chain uses TRBV4-3 with TRBJ2-7, with D possibly called TRBD1 or TRBD2 (5 bases each). CDR1 and CDR2 (germline): LGHNA, YSLEER. V was trimmed by 3 bases and J by 1 base, leaving 13 bases between them. This CDR3 spans 15 amino acids. Here the CDR3 DNA reads TGCGCCAGCAGCCAGGGGGAAGACGGATCCTACGAGCAGTACTTC. Encoded protein: CASSQGEDGSYEQYF.

The chain couples TRBV3-1 to TRBJ1-2; 8 bases are shared with TRBD1. CDR1 LGHDT and CDR2 YNNKEL come from the germline V gene (reference sequence). Trimming removed 4 bases from V and 2 bases from J; junction bases left unmatched: 0. This CDR3 region has 13 residues. CDR3 coding DNA: TGTGCCAGCAGCCGACAGGGGAACTATGGCTACACCTTC. Its translation is CASSRQGNYGYTF.

The V gene is TRBV12-3 or TRBV12-4, the J gene TRBJ2-7; 9 bases agree with TRBD1. The CDR3 extends over 14 amino acids. J lost 7 bases, V lost 1 base, and 5 bases had no gene match. For the CDR3, the DNA is TGTGCCAGCAGTTTAGAAGGGACAGGGAGAGAGCAGTACTTC. Its translation: CASSLEGTGREQYF.

The chain joins TRBV2 to TRBJ2-3; maybe TRBD2 (6 bases). V was shortened by 4 bases and J by 3 bases, with 14 bases between the two germline ends. Germline V CDR1 and CDR2: SNHLY, FYNNEI. The CDR3 has 15 amino acids. The CDR3 here is CASSVQRGMTDTQYF. CDR3 DNA: TGTGCCAGCAGTGTCCAACGGGGGATGACAGATACGCAGTATTTT.